This entry concerns a single T cell receptor beta chain. These data belong to a study of blood T cell repertoires in COVID-19. Whole-study context: The origin of the acute and convalescent COVID-19 samples was the United States, Italy and Spain. Nucleic acid was either cDNA or gDNA, and it came from T cells, B-cell-depleted T cells, or PBMCs.

Authors' processing steps: Amplified reference gene primers provided the basis for estimating nucleated cell counts. Profiled with immunoSEQ multiplex PCR; TCRdb holds only in-frame clones, not every one. V, J and clone size are taken as reported in that table, and D and trimming were inferred from the DNA itself. The sample includes under 110,000 clones, about four fifths seen only once; the top ten take 13% to 15%. The sequencing input was peripheral blood. This TCR was recovered from an older woman with acute or convalescent COVID-19.

The CDR3 DNA is TGTGCCTGGGCACAGGATATGGGCACTGAAGCTTTCTTT. Translating gives CAWAQDMGTEAFF. The V gene is TRBV30, the J gene TRBJ1-1; D possibly corresponds to TRBD1 (5 bases). Germline lookup yields CDR1 GTSNPN and CDR2 SVGIG (reference sequence). CDR3 length: 13 residues. Trimming shortened V by 5 bases and J by 4 bases, and 14 bases separated the two germline ends.